This T cell receptor (beta chain) comes out of a study of blood T cell repertoires in COVID-19. Overall study: Acute and convalescent COVID-19 samples came from the United States, Italy and Spain.

TCRdb's copy holds only in-frame clones and misses some; the assay was immunoSEQ multiplex PCR. The repertoire consists of 450,000 or so clones, with 85% to 90% occurring once and the leading ten covering over 0.7%. The CDR3 loop spans 18 amino acids. In germline, CDR1 is MNHEY, CDR2 SMNVEV (reference sequence). With 4 bases removed from V and 0 bases from J, the gap between germline ends came to 16 bases. J is TRBJ2-6 and V is TRBV27, with D tentatively TRBD2 (6 bases). The TCR was taken from a man between 18 and 29 years old with COVID-19, enrolled during active disease. Sequenced material: peripheral blood. CDR3 DNA sequence: TGTGCCAGCAGTTCGGGGAGGAATCCCTACTCTGGGGCCAACGTCCTGACTTTC. Translation: CASSSGRNPYSGANVLTF.